This TCR beta chain was captured in a study of T cell repertoires in cytomegalovirus infection. Study conclusions and caveats: Identification of carriers of CMV plus the relevant HLA was performed using cumulative public TCR beta family frequency.

TCRdb itself ran the reads through MiXCR, one entry per CDR3 protein. Seen here are hundreds of thousands of distinct CDR3 sequences, approximately 32% observed once, and the top ten hold around 12%. Regarding this clonotype: Its antigen is undetermined.

The TCR comes from a human donor in good health (CMV status not recorded). Some clones in this sample may be carry-over from other donors' samples. This material consisted of cultured CD8+ T cells from PBMCs, taken from culture after CMV antigen stimulation.

The CDR3 region has the DNA TGTGCCAGCAGTTACGTTCTCGGGCTCCAGTACAATGAGCAGTTCTTC. Encoded protein: CASSYVLGLQYNEQFF. The V and J genes are TRBV6-5 and TRBJ2-1; D ambiguous. V was shortened by 2 bases and J by 4 bases, with 15 bases between the two germline ends. From germline, CDR1 is MNHEY and CDR2 SVGAGI. The CDR3 has 16 amino acids.